Described below is a single T cell receptor beta chain sequence and its context. Its antigen is currently unknown. Assay used: immunoSEQ multiplex PCR; TCRdb lists only in-frame clones, some missing. Seen here are around 260,000 clones, roughly 91% observed once, and the top ten hold approximately 3.1%. Trimming took off 0 bases at V and 5 bases at J, with 7 bases between the two ends. This CDR3 is built from 13 residues. The germline V gene encodes CDR1 SGHTA and CDR2 FQGTGA. This specimen comes from a study of cytomegalovirus exposure and HLA in healthy donors. The donors were members of the approximately 120-subject validation cohort (separate from the approximately 670-subject first cohort). General study points: There were some public TCRs occurring in many donors, but most TCR sequences were rare. There were 164 TCR beta chains listed as cytomegalovirus-associated.

Sequenced material: PBMCs. The receptor's source is a woman aged 30 to 39 in good health and CMV-seronegative. V gene TRBV7-3 combines with J gene TRBJ1-1, with D unresolved. Here the CDR3 reads CASSLTPGTEAFF. In DNA, the CDR3 is TGTGCCAGCAGCTTAACACCCGGGACTGAAGCTTTCTTT.